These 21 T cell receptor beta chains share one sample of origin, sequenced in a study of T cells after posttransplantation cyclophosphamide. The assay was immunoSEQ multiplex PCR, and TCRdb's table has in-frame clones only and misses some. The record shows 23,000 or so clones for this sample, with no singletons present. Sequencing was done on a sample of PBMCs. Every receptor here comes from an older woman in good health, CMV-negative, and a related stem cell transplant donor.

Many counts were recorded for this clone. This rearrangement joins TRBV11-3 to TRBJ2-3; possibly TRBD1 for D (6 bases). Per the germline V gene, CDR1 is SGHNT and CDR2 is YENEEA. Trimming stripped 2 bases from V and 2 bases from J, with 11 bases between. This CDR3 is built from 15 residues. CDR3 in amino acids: CASSLSGETTDTQYF. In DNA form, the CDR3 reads TGTGCCAGCAGCTTATCAGGGGAAACCACAGATACGCAGTATTTT.

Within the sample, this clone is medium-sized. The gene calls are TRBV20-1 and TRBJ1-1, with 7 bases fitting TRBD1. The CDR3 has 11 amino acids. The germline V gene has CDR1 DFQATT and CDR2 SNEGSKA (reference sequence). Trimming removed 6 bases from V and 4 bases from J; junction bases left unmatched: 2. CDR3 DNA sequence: TGCAGTGCCCGGGACAGCACTGAAGCTTTCTTT. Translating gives CSARDSTEAFF.

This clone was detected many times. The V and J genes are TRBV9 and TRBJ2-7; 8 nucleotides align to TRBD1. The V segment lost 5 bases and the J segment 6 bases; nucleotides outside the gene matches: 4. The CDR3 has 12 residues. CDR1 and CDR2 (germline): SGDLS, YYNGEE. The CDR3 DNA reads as TGTGCCAGCAGATCAGACAGGGGCGAGCAGTACTTC. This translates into CASRSDRGEQYF.

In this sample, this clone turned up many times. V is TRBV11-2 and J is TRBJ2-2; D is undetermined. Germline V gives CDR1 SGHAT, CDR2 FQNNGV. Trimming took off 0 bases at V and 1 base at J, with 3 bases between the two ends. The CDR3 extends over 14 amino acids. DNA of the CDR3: TGTGCCAGCAGCTTAGATAGGAACACCGGGGAGCTGTTTTTT. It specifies CASSLDRNTGELFF.

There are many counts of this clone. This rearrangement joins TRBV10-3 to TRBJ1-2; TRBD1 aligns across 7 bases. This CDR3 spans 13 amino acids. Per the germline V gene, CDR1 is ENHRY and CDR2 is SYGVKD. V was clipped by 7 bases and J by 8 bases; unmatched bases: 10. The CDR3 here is CAITRQGVNGYTF. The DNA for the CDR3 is TGTGCCATCACTAGACAGGGAGTGAACGGCTACACCTTC.

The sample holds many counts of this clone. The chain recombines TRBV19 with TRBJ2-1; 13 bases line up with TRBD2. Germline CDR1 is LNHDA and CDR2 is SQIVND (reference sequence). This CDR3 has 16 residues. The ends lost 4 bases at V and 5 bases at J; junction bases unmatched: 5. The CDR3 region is CASSRLAGGGNNEQFF. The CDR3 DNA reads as TGTGCCAGTAGTAGACTAGCGGGGGGCGGCAACAATGAGCAGTTCTTC. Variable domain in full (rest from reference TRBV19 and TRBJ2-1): DGGITQSPKYLFRKEGQNVTLSCEQNLNHDAMYWYRQDPGQGLRLIYYSQIVNDFQKGDIAEGYSVSREKKESFPLTVTSAQKNPTAFYLCASSRLAGGGNNEQFFGPGTRLTVL.

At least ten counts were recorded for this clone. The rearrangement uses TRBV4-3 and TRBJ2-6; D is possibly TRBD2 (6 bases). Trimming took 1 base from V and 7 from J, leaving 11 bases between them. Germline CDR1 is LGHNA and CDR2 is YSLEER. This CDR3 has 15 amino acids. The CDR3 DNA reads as TGCGCCAGCAGCCAAGTTGGGGGGAAAGCCAACGTCCTGACTTTC. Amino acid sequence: CASSQVGGKANVLTF.

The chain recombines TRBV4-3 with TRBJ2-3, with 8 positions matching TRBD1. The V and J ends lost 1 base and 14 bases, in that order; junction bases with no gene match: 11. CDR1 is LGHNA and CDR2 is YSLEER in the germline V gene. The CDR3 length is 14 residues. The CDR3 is CASSQGGGRGRLYF. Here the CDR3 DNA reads TGCGCCAGCAGCCAAGGAGGGGGCAGGGGGCGCTTGTATTTT.

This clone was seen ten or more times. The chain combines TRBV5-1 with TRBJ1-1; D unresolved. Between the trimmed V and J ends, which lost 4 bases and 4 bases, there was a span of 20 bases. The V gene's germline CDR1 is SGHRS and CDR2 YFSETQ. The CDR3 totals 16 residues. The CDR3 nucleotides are TGCGCCAGCAGCCACAACGATGGCGGGGTAACCACTGAAGCTTTCTTT. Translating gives CASSHNDGGVTTEAFF.

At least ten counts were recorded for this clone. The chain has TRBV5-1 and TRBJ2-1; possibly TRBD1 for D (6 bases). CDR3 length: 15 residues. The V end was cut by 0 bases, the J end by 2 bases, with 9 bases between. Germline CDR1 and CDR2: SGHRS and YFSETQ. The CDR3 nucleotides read TGCGCCAGCAGCTTGGGACAGGCTACCTACAATGAGCAGTTCTTC. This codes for CASSLGQATYNEQFF.

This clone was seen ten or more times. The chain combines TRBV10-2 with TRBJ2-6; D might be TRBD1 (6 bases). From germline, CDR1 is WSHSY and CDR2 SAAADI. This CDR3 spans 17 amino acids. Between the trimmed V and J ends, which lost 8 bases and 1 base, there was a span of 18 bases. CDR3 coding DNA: TGCGCCAGCGGTTCAGGGGCCCCCGGGTCTGGGGCCAACGTCCTGACTTTC. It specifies CASGSGAPGSGANVLTF.

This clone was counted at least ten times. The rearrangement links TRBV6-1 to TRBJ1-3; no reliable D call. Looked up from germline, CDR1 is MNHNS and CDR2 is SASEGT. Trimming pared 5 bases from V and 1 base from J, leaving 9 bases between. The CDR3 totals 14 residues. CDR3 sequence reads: CASSPVSSGNTIYF. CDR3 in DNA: TGTGCCAGCAGTCCCGTGAGTTCTGGAAACACCATATATTTT.

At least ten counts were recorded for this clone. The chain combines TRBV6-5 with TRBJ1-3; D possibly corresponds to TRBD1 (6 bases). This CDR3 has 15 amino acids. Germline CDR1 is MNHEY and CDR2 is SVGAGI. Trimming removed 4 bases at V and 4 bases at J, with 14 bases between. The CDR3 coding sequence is TGTGCCAGCAGTTTGGGGGCAAGGCGAGGAAACACCATATATTTT. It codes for CASSLGARRGNTIYF.

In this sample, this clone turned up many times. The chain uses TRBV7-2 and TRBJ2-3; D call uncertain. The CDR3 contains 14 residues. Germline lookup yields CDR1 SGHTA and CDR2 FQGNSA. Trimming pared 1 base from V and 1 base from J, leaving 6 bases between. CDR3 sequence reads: CASSLGPRTDTQYF. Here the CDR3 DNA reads TGTGCCAGCAGCTTAGGGCCGCGCACAGATACGCAGTATTTT. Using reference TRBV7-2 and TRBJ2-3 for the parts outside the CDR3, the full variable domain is GAGVSQSPSNKVTEKGKDVELRCDPISGHTALYWYRQSLGQGLEFLIYFQGNSAPDKSGLPSDRFSAERTGGSVSTLTIQRTQQEDSAVYLCASSLGPRTDTQYFGPGTRLTVL.

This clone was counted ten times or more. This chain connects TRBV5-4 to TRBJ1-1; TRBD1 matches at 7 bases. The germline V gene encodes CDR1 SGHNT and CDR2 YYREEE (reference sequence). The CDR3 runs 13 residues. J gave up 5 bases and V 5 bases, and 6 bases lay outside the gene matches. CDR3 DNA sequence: TGTGCCAGCAGATTAGACAGGGTGACTGAAGCTTTCTTT. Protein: CASRLDRVTEAFF.

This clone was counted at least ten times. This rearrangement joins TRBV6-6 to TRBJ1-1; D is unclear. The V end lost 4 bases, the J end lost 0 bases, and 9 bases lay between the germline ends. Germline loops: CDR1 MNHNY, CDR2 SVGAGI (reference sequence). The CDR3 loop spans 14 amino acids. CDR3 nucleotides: TGTGCCAGCAGTTCCCCACAGATGAACACTGAAGCTTTCTTT. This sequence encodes CASSSPQMNTEAFF.

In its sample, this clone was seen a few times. The CDR3 is CASSYQVTSGKNEQFF. The CDR3 DNA reads TGTGCCAGCAGTTACCAGGTCACTAGCGGAAAAAATGAGCAGTTCTTC. This chain uses TRBV6-5 with TRBJ2-1; TRBD2 aligns across 8 bases. Germline assignment: CDR1 MNHEY and CDR2 SVGAGI. V was pared by 2 bases and J by 7 bases, with 10 bases of the junction left unmatched. The CDR3 is made up of 16 amino acids.

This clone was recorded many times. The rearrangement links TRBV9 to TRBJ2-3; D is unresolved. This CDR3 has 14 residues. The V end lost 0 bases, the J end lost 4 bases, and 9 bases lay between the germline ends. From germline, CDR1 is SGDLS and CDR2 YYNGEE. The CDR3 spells CASSVGPLADTQYF. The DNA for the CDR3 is TGTGCCAGCAGCGTAGGGCCGTTGGCAGATACGCAGTATTTT.

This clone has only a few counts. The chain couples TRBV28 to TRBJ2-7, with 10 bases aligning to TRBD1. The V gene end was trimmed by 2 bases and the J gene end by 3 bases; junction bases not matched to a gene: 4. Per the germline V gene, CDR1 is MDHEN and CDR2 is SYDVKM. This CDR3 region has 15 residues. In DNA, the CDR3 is TGTGCCAGCAGTTTAATGGGACAGGGGTACTACGAGCAGTACTTC. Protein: CASSLMGQGYYEQYF.

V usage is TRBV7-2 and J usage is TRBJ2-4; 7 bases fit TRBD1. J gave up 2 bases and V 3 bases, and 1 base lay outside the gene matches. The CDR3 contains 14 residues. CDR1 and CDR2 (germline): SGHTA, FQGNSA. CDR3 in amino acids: CASSLDRSKNIQYF. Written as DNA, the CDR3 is TGTGCCAGCAGCTTGGACAGGTCCAAAAACATTCAGTACTTC.

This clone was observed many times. CDR3 sequence reads: CASSLTTGSPTNEKLFF. The CDR3 nucleotides read TGTGCCAGCAGCTTAACAACAGGGAGCCCAACTAATGAAAAACTGTTTTTT. The chain carries TRBV7-8 and TRBJ1-4; possible D gene TRBD1, 6 bases. The CDR3 is 17 residues long. Between the trimmed V and J ends, which lost 2 bases and 0 bases, there was a span of 13 bases. Germline V CDR1 and CDR2: SGHVS, FQNEAQ.